Following are 19 T cell receptor beta chains from one sample sequenced in a study of T-cell reconstitution after alpha-beta-depleted transplantation in children. Unique molecular identifiers were incorporated into the prepared TCRbeta library. TCRdb analysed the PCR reads with MiXCR anew, one entry per CDR3 protein. The data hold fewer than 700,000 distinct CDR3 sequences, with roughly 13% observed a single time. Sequenced here: PBMCs, mostly from graft donor cells, sampled 360 days after TCRalphabeta/CD19-depleted stem cell transplant. These receptors originate from a male patient under 18 who had a stem cell transplant for acute myeloid leukemia, so the T cells may come from the graft donor.

This clonotype appeared a few times. This sequence joins TRBV6-5 and TRBJ1-2; TRBD1 is a possible D gene (5 bases). The CDR3 is made up of 17 amino acids. Germline V gives CDR1 MNHEY, CDR2 SVGAGI. V lost 2 bases, J lost 3 bases, and 19 bases lay in between. CDR3 coding DNA: TGTGCCAGCAGTTACCCCGACTACACCAGCAGGGACTATGGCTACACCTTC. It translates to CASSYPDYTSRDYGYTF.

This clonotype occurred many times. The chain combines TRBV20-1 with TRBJ2-1, with TRBD1 matching 7 bases. After removal of 6 bases from V and 4 bases from J, the junction contained 6 bases not matched to a gene. Germline values: CDR1 DFQATT, CDR2 SNEGSKA (reference sequence). The CDR3 length is 13 residues. CDR3 coding DNA: TGCAGTGCCACGGGACAGATTTACAATGAGCAGTTCTTC. Residues: CSATGQIYNEQFF.

In this sample, this clonotype turned up many times. V and J are TRBV29-1 and TRBJ2-3; 10 nucleotides match TRBD2. Germline V gene lookup returns CDR1 SQVTM and CDR2 ANQGSEA. Trimming at V came to 7 bases and at J to 7 bases, leaving 8 bases not matched to a gene. This CDR3 contains 13 residues. CDR3 nucleotide sequence: TGCAGCGGACCTAGCGGGAGCCCGAATACGCAGTATTTT. The encoded protein is CSGPSGSPNTQYF.

This clonotype was seen only a few times. The chain links TRBV12-3 or TRBV12-4 to TRBJ2-2; D is unclear. The CDR3 spans 14 residues. The V and J ends lost 8 bases and 3 bases respectively, with 13 bases between them. CDR3: CASFVQVHTGELFF. CDR3 in DNA: TGTGCCAGCTTTGTCCAGGTTCACACCGGGGAGCTGTTTTTT.

This chain connects TRBV7-9 to TRBJ2-7, with a possible D match to TRBD1 (5 bases). The CDR3 covers 12 residues. CDR1 is SEHNR and CDR2 is FQNEAQ in the germline V gene (reference sequence). Trimming removed 5 bases from V and 2 bases from J, with 7 bases in between. CDR3 nucleotide sequence: TGTGCCAGCAGCGACAGACCCTACGAGCAGTACTTC. Amino acids: CASSDRPYEQYF.

This clonotype turned up a few times. The chain joins TRBV6-2 or TRBV6-3 to TRBJ2-5, with 8 nucleotides matching TRBD1. The trim removed 10 bases at V and 3 bases at J, leaving 13 bases unmatched. Germline V gives CDR1 MNHEY, CDR2 SVGEGT. The CDR3 covers 15 residues. The DNA of the CDR3 is TGTGCCACTCTAGACCGACAGGGGAGAGAAGAGACCCAGTACTTC. This gives the protein CATLDRQGREETQYF.

This clonotype has only a few counts. The chain joins TRBV5-1 to TRBJ2-6, with D possibly matching TRBD2 (5 bases). Trimming cost V 2 bases and J 0 bases, with 21 bases left between them. Germline V gene data show CDR1 as SGHRS and CDR2 as YFSETQ. The CDR3 sequence is 20 residues long. CDR3 DNA: TGCGCCAGCAGCTTTTGGAACGGTGTTGGGAGACGCTCTGGGGCCAACGTCCTGACTTTC. It specifies CASSFWNGVGRRSGANVLTF.

The table lists this clonotype with many counts. V usage is TRBV29-1 and J usage is TRBJ2-7; D is uncertain. The CDR3 extends over 12 amino acids. CDR1 is SQVTM and CDR2 is ANQGSEA in the germline V gene. V dropped 6 bases and J dropped 3 bases, with 12 bases sitting between them. The CDR3 is CSVGRTNYEQYF. The CDR3 nucleotides are TGCAGCGTCGGAAGAACCAACTACGAGCAGTACTTC.

This rearrangement joins TRBV12-3 or TRBV12-4 to TRBJ1-4; D unclear. V was trimmed by 3 bases and J by 7 bases, leaving 6 bases between them. The CDR3 is 12 residues long. The chain's CDR3 is CASSFSSEKLFF. The CDR3 DNA is TGTGCCAGCAGTTTCAGCTCTGAAAAACTGTTTTTT.

In its sample, this clonotype was seen many times. The V gene is TRBV11-2, the J gene TRBJ2-1; 11 bases map to TRBD2. The germline CDR1 and CDR2 sequences are SGHAT and FQNNGV. The CDR3 covers 16 residues. Trimming took 3 bases from V and 10 from J; bases not matched to a gene: 11. DNA of the CDR3: TGTGCCAGCAGCTTTAGTCGTAGCGGGAGGGCCTGGGAGCAGTTCTTC. Protein sequence: CASSFSRSGRAWEQFF.

In its sample, this clonotype was seen a few times. The chain is built from TRBV14 and TRBJ2-1, with 7 nucleotides matching TRBD2. Per the germline V gene, CDR1 is SGHDN and CDR2 is FVKESK. V shed 4 bases and J 2 bases; nucleotides not matched to a gene: 11. The CDR3 covers 17 residues. The CDR3 DNA reads TGTGCCAGCAGCCCCGCTTATAGCGGGTTTCCCTACAATGAGCAGTTCTTC. Its translation is CASSPAYSGFPYNEQFF.

This clonotype was detected only a few times. The chain has TRBV20-1 and TRBJ2-3, with 10 bases that match TRBD2. Germline V CDR1 and CDR2: DFQATT, SNEGSKA (reference sequence). V dropped 6 bases and J dropped 1; count of bases not matched to a gene: 16. CDR3 length: 18 amino acids. This CDR3 reads CSAPLGLAGVLGTDTQYF. The CDR3, as DNA: TGCAGTGCCCCCCTGGGGCTAGCGGGAGTTCTCGGCACAGATACGCAGTATTTT.

This chain joins TRBV4-2 and TRBJ2-6, with 7 bases aligning to TRBD1. J gave up 0 bases and V 4 bases, and 12 bases lay outside the gene matches. This CDR3 has 19 residues. Germline-derived CDR1 and CDR2 are LGHNA and YNFKEQ. The CDR3 here is CASSPDRAYRLSGANVLTF. The CDR3 DNA reads as TGTGCCAGCAGCCCCGACAGGGCATACCGGCTCTCTGGGGCCAACGTCCTGACTTTC.

The table lists this clonotype with many counts. J is TRBJ2-1 and V is TRBV9; D perhaps matches TRBD2 (9 bases). The CDR3 totals 17 residues. The V end lost 4 bases, the J end lost 1 base, and 18 bases lay between the germline ends. The germline CDR1 and CDR2 sequences are SGDLS and YYNGEE. CDR3 nucleotides: TGTGCCAGCAGCATCCAGGGGGCGGGAGGGTCCTACAATGAGCAGTTCTTC. This translates into CASSIQGAGGSYNEQFF. Complete variable domain (other parts from reference TRBV9 and TRBJ2-1): DSGVTQTPKHLITATGQRVTLRCSPRSGDLSVYWYQQSLDQGLQFLIQYYNGEERAKGNILERFSAQQFPDLHSELNLSSLELGDSALYFCASSIQGAGGSYNEQFFGPGTRLTVL.

The V and J genes are TRBV7-2 and TRBJ2-3; D call uncertain. Germline V gene lookup returns CDR1 SGHTA and CDR2 FQGNSA. The CDR3 runs to 17 residues. Trimming stripped 0 bases from V and 0 bases from J, with 13 bases between. CDR3 loop: CASSLASTDPSTDTQYF. In nucleotides, the CDR3 is TGTGCCAGCAGCTTAGCGAGTACCGACCCTAGCACAGATACGCAGTATTTT.

The chain has TRBV7-2 and TRBJ2-2; unclear D gene. From germline, CDR1 is SGHTA and CDR2 FQGNSA. The CDR3 extends over 15 amino acids. The germline V and J ends were trimmed by 6 bases and 3 bases, with 14 bases remaining between them. CDR3 region: CASRPLIPYTGELFF. The CDR3 nucleotides are TGTGCCAGCAGGCCGCTTATACCCTACACCGGGGAGCTGTTTTTT.

This clonotype showed up just a few times. V is TRBV29-1 and J is TRBJ2-5; D assignment may be TRBD1 or TRBD2 (5 bases each). The CDR3 has 12 residues. V was shortened by 3 bases and J by 4 bases, with 9 bases between the two germline ends. Germline lookup yields CDR1 SQVTM and CDR2 ANQGSEA. CDR3 DNA sequence: TGCAGCGTTGAGGGACCGGGAGAGACCCAGTACTTC. Protein product: CSVEGPGETQYF.

This clonotype has a handful of counts. Here the CDR3 DNA reads TGCGCCAGCAGCTTGACCCCCCCCTGGCTTAAGAGCTCCTACGAGCAGTACTTC. This codes for CASSLTPPWLKSSYEQYF. This chain connects TRBV5-1 to TRBJ2-7; the D is unclear. CDR3 length equals 18 residues. In germline, CDR1 is SGHRS, CDR2 YFSETQ. Trimming removed 1 base from V and 0 bases from J, with 20 bases in between. Supplemented by reference TRBV5-1 and TRBJ2-7, the full variable domain reads KAGVTQTPRYLIKTRGQQVTLSCSPISGHRSVSWYQQTPGQGLQFLFEYFSETQRNKGNFPGRFSGRQFSNSRSEMNVSTLELGDSALYLCASSLTPPWLKSSYEQYFGPGTRLTVT.

The CDR3 reads CSAVPTQTSTDTQYF. The CDR3, as DNA: TGCAGTGCCGTTCCGACGCAGACTAGCACAGATACGCAGTATTTT. V gene TRBV20-1 combines with J gene TRBJ2-3; D not resolved. Looked up from germline, CDR1 is DFQATT and CDR2 is SNEGSKA (reference sequence). CDR3 size: 15 residues. The germline V and J ends were trimmed by 6 bases and 0 bases, with 16 bases remaining between them.